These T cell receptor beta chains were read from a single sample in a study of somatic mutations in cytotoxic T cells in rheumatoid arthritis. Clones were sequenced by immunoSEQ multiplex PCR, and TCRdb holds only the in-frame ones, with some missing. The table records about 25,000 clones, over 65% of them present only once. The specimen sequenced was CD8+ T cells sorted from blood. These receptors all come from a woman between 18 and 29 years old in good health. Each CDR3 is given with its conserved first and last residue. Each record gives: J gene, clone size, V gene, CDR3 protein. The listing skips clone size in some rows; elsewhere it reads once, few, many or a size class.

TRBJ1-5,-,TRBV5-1,CASSSRDTGGKNQPQHF
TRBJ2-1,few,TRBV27,CASSPGLARYNEQFF
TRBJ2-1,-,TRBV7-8,CASSRTSVHNEQFF
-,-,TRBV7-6,CASQPRGRAYEQYF
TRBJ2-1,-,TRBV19,CASRPLAGGEVGNEQFF